Below are 26 T cell receptor beta chains sequenced from a single sample in a study of blood T cell repertoires in COVID-19. TCRdb keeps only in-frame clones here, not all; method: immunoSEQ multiplex PCR. Of hundreds of thousands of clones in the sample, around 89% are singletons; the top ten hold about 3%. Sequencing was carried out using peripheral blood. These receptors were taken from a woman younger than 45 with COVID-19, enrolled during active disease.

This clone was seen just once. CDR3 sequence: CASSVWQGSSYEQYF. The CDR3 nucleotides read TGTGCCAGCAGTGTATGGCAGGGGAGCTCCTACGAGCAGTACTTC. This chain links TRBV2 with TRBJ2-7; D perhaps matches TRBD1 (6 bases). Germline V gene lookup returns CDR1 SNHLY and CDR2 FYNNEI. The germline V and J ends were trimmed by 4 bases and 0 bases, with 13 bases remaining between them. The CDR3 consists of 15 residues.

This chain links TRBV24-1 with TRBJ2-5, with a tentative D call TRBD2 (7 bases). The CDR3 sequence is 15 residues long. Trimming pared 4 bases from V and 4 bases from J, leaving 15 bases between. Germline V gives CDR1 KGHDR, CDR2 SFDVKD. CDR3 region: CATSDSRGAGETQYF. The CDR3 DNA sequence: TGTGCCACCAGTGACTCCCGGGGGGCGGGAGAGACCCAGTACTTC.

The chain combines TRBV11-2 with TRBJ2-1; 12 nucleotides match TRBD2. Trimming at V came to 5 bases and at J to 4 bases, leaving 3 bases not matched to a gene. There are 15 residues in the CDR3. Germline V gene sequence: CDR1 SGHAT, CDR2 FQNNGV. CDR3 loop: CASSRTSGGYNEQFF. The CDR3 DNA follows: TGTGCCAGCAGCCGAACTAGCGGGGGGTACAATGAGCAGTTCTTC.

The chain carries TRBV7-2 and TRBJ1-3; TRBD1 is a possible D gene (6 bases). Germline CDR1 SGHTA, CDR2 FQGNSA. The CDR3 spans 16 residues. The germline V and J ends were trimmed by 4 bases and 0 bases, with 13 bases remaining between them. CDR3 residues: CASSSQTGPSGNTIYF. Written as DNA, the CDR3 is TGTGCCAGCAGCTCACAGACAGGTCCCTCTGGAAACACCATATATTTT.

The V call is TRBV6-6, the J call TRBJ2-2; TRBD1 might be the D (5 bases). The CDR3 is 15 residues long. Germline CDR1 MNHNY, CDR2 SVGAGI (reference sequence). V dropped 10 bases and J dropped 0 bases, with 15 bases sitting between them. The CDR3 loop is CAIKFRGANTGELFF. The CDR3 DNA is TGTGCCATAAAGTTTAGGGGCGCGAACACCGGGGAGCTGTTTTTT.

This chain joins TRBV6-5 and TRBJ2-7, with 8 bases matching TRBD2. The length of the CDR3 is 14 residues. Unmatched junction bases numbered 6, after V lost 6 bases and J lost 2 bases. CDR1 and CDR2 from the germline V gene are MNHEY and SVGAGI. The CDR3 region has the DNA TGTGCCAGCAGGAACCGGGAGGGAACCTACGAGCAGTACTTC. Protein: CASRNREGTYEQYF.

The chain uses TRBV27 and TRBJ1-2; no clear D gene. The CDR3 covers 11 residues. Germline assignment: CDR1 MNHEY and CDR2 SMNVEV (reference sequence). V gave up 10 bases and J gave up 5 bases, with 11 bases separating them. The CDR3 coding sequence is TGTGCCACGCGGCGTGGGTATGGCTACACCTTC. Encoded protein: CATRRGYGYTF.

This clone appeared once. The V call is TRBV5-6, the J call TRBJ1-1; TRBD1 matches at 7 bases. The CDR3 length is 15 residues. V lost 0 bases to trimming and J lost 5 bases; unmatched junction nucleotides: 7. CDR1 is SGHDT, CDR2 YYEEEE, per germline. Here the CDR3 DNA reads TGTGCCAGCAGCTTGGAGGGGGCGCGGGGTACTGAAGCTTTCTTT. This encodes CASSLEGARGTEAFF.

The chain combines TRBV7-9 with TRBJ2-3, with 7 bases identical to TRBD1. The junction had 7 bases not matched to a gene; V was cut back by 5 bases and J by 2 bases. The CDR3 is made up of 15 amino acids. Germline V gene lookup returns CDR1 SEHNR and CDR2 FQNEAQ (reference sequence). The CDR3, as DNA: TGTGCCAGCAGCAGTACAGGGGCGGCCACAGATACGCAGTATTTT. Translating it yields CASSSTGAATDTQYF.

The rearrangement uses TRBV4-3 and TRBJ2-1; 12 nucleotides match TRBD2. CDR1 LGHNA and CDR2 YSLEER come from the germline V gene. The CDR3 is 18 residues long. After removal of 0 bases from V and 8 bases from J, the junction contained 11 bases not matched to a gene. DNA of the CDR3: TGCGCCAGCAGCCAAGATCTTCCGGCTAGCGGGGGGGCAGATGAGCAGTTCTTC. It specifies CASSQDLPASGGADEQFF.

The chain carries TRBV27 and TRBJ1-2; 9 bases are shared with TRBD1. Per the germline V gene, CDR1 is MNHEY and CDR2 is SMNVEV (reference sequence). This CDR3 spans 15 amino acids. V dropped 4 bases and J dropped 7; count of bases not matched to a gene: 10. This CDR3 is CASSSLDRGRGGYTF. The CDR3 DNA sequence: TGTGCCAGCAGTTCCCTGGACAGGGGACGAGGTGGCTACACCTTC.

The genes are TRBV11-3 and TRBJ2-7; 10 bases match TRBD2. This CDR3 region has 15 residues. Germline lookup yields CDR1 SGHNT and CDR2 YENEEA. V shed 5 bases, J shed 4 bases, and the junction held 8 bases outside the gene matches. The CDR3 region is CASSASGSSGYEQYV. The CDR3 region has the DNA TGTGCCAGCAGCGCTAGCGGGAGTTCGGGTTACGAGCAGTACGTC.

Only one count was recorded for this clone. The gene calls are TRBV6-5 and TRBJ2-1; D is possibly TRBD1 (5 bases). The germline gives CDR1 MNHEY, CDR2 SVGAGI. CDR3 size: 15 residues. Trimming cost V 6 bases and J 0 bases, with 12 bases left between them. The CDR3 protein is CASRKDMSSYNEQFF. The DNA of the CDR3 is TGTGCCAGCAGAAAGGACATGAGCTCCTACAATGAGCAGTTCTTC.

This clone occurred once. The J gene is TRBJ2-1, the V gene TRBV10-3, with D tentatively TRBD1 (6 bases). The CDR3 length is 13 residues. Trimming took 9 bases from V and 4 from J, leaving 13 bases between them. In germline, CDR1 is ENHRY, CDR2 SYGVKD. The CDR3: CAIARGSYNEQFF. Written as DNA, the CDR3 is TGTGCCATAGCCAGGGGATCTTACAATGAGCAGTTCTTC.

The count of this clone is one. Other nucleotide sequences from this sample produce the same CDR3. The V call is TRBV7-2, the J call TRBJ2-3; 7 positions agree with TRBD1. The V and J ends lost 1 base and 4 bases, in that order; junction bases with no gene match: 5. The V gene's germline CDR1 is SGHTA and CDR2 FQGNSA. CDR3 length: 15 residues. The CDR3 nucleotides are TGTGCCAGCAGCTTAGGGTTGCAGGGGGCAGATACGCAGTATTTT. Translated: CASSLGLQGADTQYF.

The rearrangement uses TRBV29-1 and TRBJ2-7, with D uncertain. The CDR3 is 13 residues long. CDR1 SQVTM and CDR2 ANQGSEA come from the germline V gene. Trimming took 4 bases from V and 0 from J, leaving 10 bases between them. The CDR3 bases are TGCAGCGTTGTCACCCGGAGCTCCTACGAGCAGTACTTC. It specifies CSVVTRSSYEQYF.

DNA for the CDR3: TGCAGCGTTGAAAGGGCGGGATGGTACAATGAGCAGTTCTTC. This translates into CSVERAGWYNEQFF. V is TRBV29-1 and J is TRBJ2-1; perhaps TRBD2 as D (6 bases). This CDR3 comprises 14 residues. The V gene's germline CDR1 is SQVTM and CDR2 ANQGSEA. Trimming pared 2 bases from V and 4 bases from J, leaving 12 bases between.

V is TRBV5-8 and J is TRBJ1-1; D is ambiguous. This CDR3 has 14 residues. Germline values: CDR1 SGHTS, CDR2 YDEGEE. The V gene lost 3 bases and the J gene lost 1 base, with 10 bases spanning the gap. The CDR3 nucleotides read TGTGCCAGCAGCTCGAGATTAGAGAACACTGAAGCTTTCTTT. Its protein is CASSSRLENTEAFF.

Details on this clone: This specimen includes other DNA sequences encoding the same CDR3. This chain uses TRBV28 with TRBJ2-2, with TRBD1 identical over 9 bases. Germline CDR1 reads MDHEN; CDR2 reads SYDVKM. This CDR3 region has 14 residues. Trimming took 6 bases from V and 1 from J; bases not matched to a gene: 0. CDR3 protein: CASRGQGNTGELFF. Written as DNA, the CDR3 is TGTGCCAGCAGGGGACAGGGGAACACCGGGGAGCTGTTTTTT.

The chain recombines TRBV3-1 (or the pseudogene TRBV3-2) with TRBJ1-3; no clear D. CDR1 LGHDT and CDR2 YNNKEL come from the germline V gene (reference sequence). V was trimmed by 1 base and J by 2 bases, leaving 6 bases between them. This CDR3 spans 14 amino acids. CDR3 DNA: TGTGCCAGCAGCCAAGTGGGCGCTGGAAACACCATATATTTT. The encoded protein is CASSQVGAGNTIYF.

This clone occurred many times. This rearrangement joins TRBV11-3 to TRBJ1-4; unclear D gene. V was cut by 7 bases and J by 6 bases, with 15 bases left in between. CDR1 is SGHNT, CDR2 YENEEA, per germline. CDR3 length: 14 amino acids. DNA of the CDR3: TGTGCCAGCACCCTAGGGAGGGAACATGAAAAACTGTTTTTT. This encodes CASTLGREHEKLFF. The variable domain in full, with the rest retrieved from reference TRBV11-3 and TRBJ1-4, is EAGVVQSPRYKIIEKKQPVAFWCNPISGHNTLYWYLQNLGQGPELLIRYENEEAVDDSQLPKDRFSAERLKGVDSTLKIQPAELGDSAVYLCASTLGREHEKLFFGSGTQLSVL.

This rearrangement joins TRBV24-1 to TRBJ2-1; 7 bases align to TRBD2. The CDR3 is made up of 16 amino acids. CDR1 and CDR2 (germline): KGHDR, SFDVKD. With V trimmed by 3 bases and J by 5 bases, 9 bases remained unmatched. The CDR3 here is CATSDDGLVTHNEQFF. The CDR3 DNA reads TGTGCCACCAGTGATGACGGACTAGTCACCCACAATGAGCAGTTCTTC.

The chain is built from TRBV28 and TRBJ2-5, with 10 positions matching TRBD2. CDR1 and CDR2 (germline): MDHEN, SYDVKM. The CDR3 contains 16 residues. The V segment lost 6 bases and the J segment 9 bases; nucleotides outside the gene matches: 16. The CDR3 DNA reads as TGTGCCAGCAGCCCAAGGGGACTAGCGAGACCCCCGGCCCAGTACTTC. This translates into CASSPRGLARPPAQYF.

The chain has TRBV27 and TRBJ1-2; D is ambiguous. Germline CDR1 and CDR2: MNHEY and SMNVEV (reference sequence). The CDR3 is 12 residues long. V gave up 8 bases and J gave up 3 bases, with 10 bases separating them. The CDR3 coding sequence is TGTGCCAGCTCAGGCGCAGACTATGGCTACACCTTC. This encodes CASSGADYGYTF.

The rearrangement joins TRBV3-1 (or the pseudogene TRBV3-2) to TRBJ2-2; D is possibly TRBD2 (6 bases). Deletions cut 2 bases from V and 6 bases from J, with 10 bases between. Germline V gene data show CDR1 as LGHDT and CDR2 as YNNKEL (reference sequence). The CDR3 has 14 amino acids. The CDR3 DNA reads TGTGCCAGCAGCCAAACCAGACTAGCCGGGGAGCTGTTTTTT. This codes for CASSQTRLAGELFF.

V usage is TRBV14 and J usage is TRBJ1-2; 7 bases agree with TRBD1. Germline CDR1 reads SGHDN; CDR2 reads FVKESK. With 4 bases clipped from V and 2 bases from J, the junction kept 4 bases outside the gene matches. This CDR3 has 14 residues. The CDR3 nucleotides read TGTGCCAGCAGCCGGGACAGCCAGAACTATGGCTACACCTTC. As protein: CASSRDSQNYGYTF.